Below are 32 T cell receptor beta chains sequenced from a single sample in a study of blood T cells in healthy people across ages. It was with a sample-barcoded 5' primer and a J-beta primer mix that a second PCR of roughly 7 to 12 cycles was run. MiXCR was run by TCRdb on the 5' RACE reads, yielding one entry per CDR3 protein. The table includes fewer than 800,000 distinct CDR3 sequences, 20% to 30% detected once. These data also featured in a second study, about T cells of mothers and their children.

Sequencing was done on a sample of blood. These receptors were obtained from a boy younger than 18 in good health.

This clonotype has just a few counts. The chain employs TRBV27 and TRBJ2-1; the D is unclear. V dropped 5 bases and J dropped 3 bases, with 11 bases sitting between them. Germline V lookup: CDR1 MNHEY, CDR2 SMNVEV (reference sequence). The CDR3 is made up of 14 amino acids. The CDR3 region has the DNA TGTGCCAGCAGTATAGGACGGAACTACAATGAGCAGTTCTTC. Translated, it gives CASSIGRNYNEQFF.

This clonotype was seen a handful of times. The chain carries TRBV6-2 or TRBV6-3 and TRBJ2-2, with no clear D. V was cut by 7 bases and J by 7 bases, with 7 bases left in between. The CDR3 loop spans 11 amino acids. The germline gives CDR1 MNHEY, CDR2 SVGEGT. CDR3 nucleotide sequence: TGTGCCAGCAACTCGTACGGGGAGCTGTTTTTT. It specifies CASNSYGELFF.

The genes are TRBV20-1 and TRBJ2-1; 7 bases agree with TRBD2. V trimming: 3 bases; J trimming: 5 bases; junction bases outside the gene matches: 10. The CDR3 runs to 15 residues. The germline CDR1 and CDR2 sequences are DFQATT and SNEGSKA (reference sequence). CDR3 sequence: CSARASGYRNNEQFF. The DNA of the CDR3 is TGCAGTGCTAGGGCTAGCGGCTATCGAAACAATGAGCAGTTCTTC.

This chain joins TRBV24-1 and TRBJ2-5; 9 bases are shared with TRBD2. This CDR3 has 15 amino acids. Germline V gene lookup returns CDR1 KGHDR and CDR2 SFDVKD. V lost 4 bases, J lost 4 bases, and 6 bases stayed unmatched. The CDR3 DNA sequence: TGTGCCACCAGTGAGAGCGGGGGGCCAGGAGAGACCCAGTACTTC. It codes for CATSESGGPGETQYF.

This clonotype has a handful of counts. This chain uses TRBV11-2 with TRBJ2-3, with D perhaps TRBD1 (6 bases). The V and J ends lost 8 bases and 4 bases respectively, with 16 bases between them. The germline V gene has CDR1 SGHAT and CDR2 FQNNGV. The CDR3 has 14 amino acids. CDR3 DNA sequence: TGTGCCAGCGCGTCGCAGGGGTGGGCAGATACGCAGTATTTT. It specifies CASASQGWADTQYF. The entire variable domain, with the rest obtained from reference TRBV11-2 and TRBJ2-3, is as follows: EAGVAQSPRYKIIEKRQSVAFWCNPISGHATLYWYQQILGQGPKLLIQFQNNGVVDDSQLPKDRFSAERLKGVDSTLKIQPAKLEDSAVYLCASASQGWADTQYFGPGTRLTVL.

This clonotype appeared a few times. The J gene is TRBJ2-3, the V gene TRBV2; no clear D. V was shortened by 0 bases and J by 9 bases, with 7 bases between the two germline ends. This CDR3 comprises 12 residues. Germline assignment: CDR1 SNHLY and CDR2 FYNNEI. CDR3 protein: CASSEAGSTQYF. CDR3 sequence (DNA): TGTGCCAGCAGTGAAGCGGGGTCGACGCAGTATTTT.

This clonotype showed up just a few times. The V call is TRBV6-5, the J call TRBJ2-7, with 8 bases lining up with TRBD1. V was pared by 6 bases and J by 3 bases, with 10 bases of the junction left unmatched. Germline V gives CDR1 MNHEY, CDR2 SVGAGI. The length of the CDR3 is 15 residues. CDR3 amino acids: CASRPQGARVYEQYF. CDR3 DNA sequence: TGTGCCAGCAGACCCCAGGGGGCTAGGGTCTACGAGCAGTACTTC.

The chain carries TRBV4-1 and TRBJ2-7; possible D gene TRBD1, 6 bases. The germline gives CDR1 MGHRA, CDR2 YSYEKL. Trimming took off 8 bases at V and 3 bases at J, with 11 bases between the two ends. There are 12 residues in the CDR3. This chain's CDR3 is CASEDSGYEQYF. The CDR3 coding sequence is TGCGCCAGCGAGGACAGCGGCTACGAGCAGTACTTC.

This clonotype was counted between two and nine times. The CDR3 DNA sequence: TGTGCCAGCACCGAGGGGACAGGGTCTGAAGCTTTCTTT. It is translated as CASTEGTGSEAFF. The V and J genes are TRBV2 and TRBJ1-1; 9 bases line up with TRBD1. CDR3 size: 13 residues. Germline V gene sequence: CDR1 SNHLY, CDR2 FYNNEI. Trimming took 7 bases from V and 6 from J; bases not matched to a gene: 6.

V is TRBV19 and J is TRBJ2-7; D gene uncertain. The CDR3 runs to 14 residues. Between the trimmed V and J ends, which lost 9 bases and 0 bases, there was a span of 15 bases. The germline CDR1 and CDR2 sequences are LNHDA and SQIVND (reference sequence). The CDR3 DNA reads as TGTGCCAGGGCCGCAGACCGAATCTCCTACGAGCAGTACTTC. As protein: CARAADRISYEQYF.

The chain recombines TRBV4-1 with TRBJ2-7; D call uncertain. CDR3 length equals 14 residues. Germline CDR1 MGHRA, CDR2 YSYEKL. V dropped 1 base and J dropped 2 bases, with 9 bases sitting between them. CDR3 nucleotides: TGCGCCAGCAGCCAAGTTGGCATGGCCTACGAGCAGTACTTC. It yields the protein CASSQVGMAYEQYF.

This clonotype was seen more than once but under ten times. The chain is built from TRBV4-1 and TRBJ2-5; D remains unclear. The end of the DNA aligns better with TRBJ2-1, so the J call may be wrong. This CDR3 has 12 amino acids. Germline V gene lookup returns CDR1 MGHRA and CDR2 YSYEKL. The CDR3 DNA reads as TGCGCCAGCAGTTCTCGAAACAATGAGCAGTTCTTC. This gives the protein CASSSRNNEQFF.

The rearrangement joins TRBV28 to TRBJ2-7; 9 positions agree with TRBD2. V shed 8 bases, J shed 2 bases, and the junction held 22 bases outside the gene matches. The germline V gene has CDR1 MDHEN and CDR2 SYDVKM. The CDR3 has 19 amino acids. In nucleotides, the CDR3 is TGTGCCAGCTCCGAAATTGGGGGAAACTCAGAGCGGGAGGCCTACGAGCAGTACTTC. This sequence encodes CASSEIGGNSEREAYEQYF.

This clonotype was observed a few times. The chain combines TRBV29-1 with TRBJ2-7; TRBD1 aligns across 8 bases. V lost 6 bases to trimming and J lost 3 bases; unmatched junction nucleotides: 7. The CDR3 contains 13 residues. Germline V gene sequence: CDR1 SQVTM, CDR2 ANQGSEA. The CDR3 sequence is CSVRTGINYEQYF. The CDR3 nucleotides are TGCAGCGTCCGGACAGGGATAAACTACGAGCAGTACTTC.

This rearrangement joins TRBV4-3 to TRBJ2-2; no definite D call. Germline lookup yields CDR1 LGHNA and CDR2 YSLEER. V was trimmed by 0 bases and J by 5 bases, leaving 10 bases between them. This CDR3 is built from 15 residues. CDR3 amino acids: CASSQERRATGELFF. DNA for the CDR3: TGCGCCAGCAGCCAAGAGAGGCGCGCGACCGGGGAGCTGTTTTTT.

In nucleotides, the CDR3 is TGTGCCAGCAGCTTTGTCGGAGAGGGTGCGGAGACCCAGTACTTC. Translating gives CASSFVGEGAETQYF. The chain couples TRBV13 to TRBJ2-5; a possible D gene is TRBD2 (5 bases). V gave up 3 bases and J gave up 5 bases, with 16 bases separating them. The CDR3 length is 15 residues. Germline V CDR1 and CDR2: PRHDT, FYEKMQ (reference sequence).

V usage is TRBV24-1 and J usage is TRBJ2-3; D might be TRBD2 (7 bases). Germline CDR1 is KGHDR and CDR2 is SFDVKD. Trimming took off 1 base at V and 6 bases at J, with 10 bases between the two ends. The CDR3 runs to 14 residues. The CDR3: CATSDFTGGDTQYF. CDR3 DNA sequence: TGTGCCACCAGTGATTTTACGGGGGGCGATACGCAGTATTTT.

This clonotype turned up a few times. The chain uses TRBV24-1 and TRBJ2-5; 13 positions agree with TRBD2. Germline V gives CDR1 KGHDR, CDR2 SFDVKD. This CDR3 comprises 16 residues. The junction had 6 bases not matched to a gene; V was cut back by 4 bases and J by 5 bases. As DNA, the CDR3 is TGTGCCACCAGTGAAACTAGCGGGAGGGCCCCGGAGACCCAGTACTTC. Its protein is CATSETSGRAPETQYF.

In this sample, this clonotype turned up many times. The gene calls are TRBV29-1 and TRBJ1-2; 9 bases are shared with TRBD1. CDR1 is SQVTM, CDR2 ANQGSEA, per germline. CDR3 length: 14 residues. V lost 6 bases and J lost 2; bases outside the gene matches: 7. In DNA, the CDR3 is TGCAGCGTCGGGGGGGGGACAGGGAACTATGGCTACACCTTC. Protein: CSVGGGTGNYGYTF.

This clonotype was seen more than once but under ten times. The rearrangement joins TRBV5-6 to TRBJ2-7; a possible D gene is TRBD1 (6 bases). Per the germline V gene, CDR1 is SGHDT and CDR2 is YYEEEE. The length of the CDR3 is 16 residues. V was clipped by 4 bases and J by 0 bases, with 17 bases between them. The CDR3 DNA sequence: TGTGCCAGCAGCCTACCGACAGGTTTGGGCTCCTACGAGCAGTACTTC. It translates to CASSLPTGLGSYEQYF.

This clonotype was detected many times. The J gene is TRBJ2-1, the V gene TRBV7-2; no firm D call. Trimming removed 2 bases at V and 3 bases at J, with 2 bases between. Germline V gene data show CDR1 as SGHTA and CDR2 as FQGNSA. This CDR3 has 12 residues. The CDR3 sequence: CASSLFYNEQFF. Written as DNA, the CDR3 is TGTGCCAGCAGCTTATTCTACAATGAGCAGTTCTTC.

This clonotype came up a few times. The V and J genes are TRBV9 and TRBJ2-3; the match to TRBD2 covers 14 bases. With V trimmed by 4 bases and J by 4 bases, 5 bases remained unmatched. From germline, CDR1 is SGDLS and CDR2 YYNGEE. CDR3 length equals 16 residues. The CDR3 loop is CASSRLAGGPSDTQYF. The CDR3 DNA sequence: TGTGCCAGCAGCAGACTAGCGGGGGGGCCTTCAGATACGCAGTATTTT.

V is TRBV28 and J is TRBJ1-4; unclear D gene. Trimming stripped 3 bases from V and 4 bases from J, with 12 bases between. This CDR3 spans 15 amino acids. Germline assignment: CDR1 MDHEN and CDR2 SYDVKM. This CDR3 is CASSLKGLLNEKLFF. The DNA for the CDR3 is TGTGCCAGCAGTTTGAAGGGCTTGCTTAATGAAAAACTGTTTTTT.

This clonotype was counted between two and nine times. The chain carries TRBV6-5 and TRBJ2-6; maybe TRBD1 (6 bases). This CDR3 has 19 residues. Germline lookup yields CDR1 MNHEY and CDR2 SVGAGI. Trimming cost V 0 bases and J 2 bases, with 17 bases left between them. The CDR3 loop reads CASSYSGWQGKTGANVLTF. Here the CDR3 DNA reads TGTGCCAGCAGTTACTCCGGGTGGCAGGGGAAAACTGGGGCCAACGTCCTGACTTTC.

J is TRBJ2-5 and V is TRBV19; D possibly matches TRBD1 or TRBD2 (7 bases each). Germline CDR1 and CDR2: LNHDA and SQIVND (reference sequence). Trimming took 6 bases from V and 3 from J, leaving 23 bases between them. This CDR3 is built from 17 residues. CDR3 coding DNA: TGTGCCAGTAGCTCTCGGGGGAGGGGGCGGGGTGAAGAGACCCAGTACTTC. Translating it yields CASSSRGRGRGEETQYF.

The V call is TRBV27, the J call TRBJ2-1; maybe TRBD1 (6 bases). Matching the DNA end better, TRBJ2-7 makes the J call doubtful. The CDR3 totals 17 residues. CDR1 and CDR2 from the germline V gene are MNHEY and SMNVEV (reference sequence). CDR3 bases: TGTGCCAGCAGTCACTTAGTTGGGGGCGGTTCCCCCTACGAGCAGTACTTC. This encodes CASSHLVGGGSPYEQYF.

The chain has TRBV7-9 and TRBJ2-6; D uncertain. The CDR3 is 15 amino acids. The V and J ends lost 3 bases and 4 bases respectively, with 10 bases between them. In germline, CDR1 is SEHNR, CDR2 FQNEAQ (reference sequence). This CDR3 is CASSFPSSGANVLTF. In DNA form, the CDR3 reads TGTGCCAGCAGCTTCCCCTCGTCCGGGGCCAACGTCCTGACTTTC.

This clonotype was detected only a few times. The rearrangement uses TRBV20-1 and TRBJ2-5; 9 bases are a match to TRBD2. Trimming removed 6 bases from V and 2 bases from J; junction bases left unmatched: 4. This CDR3 is built from 13 residues. Germline CDR1 and CDR2: DFQATT and SNEGSKA (reference sequence). The CDR3 DNA sequence: TGCAGTGCCCAGCGGGGGGTACAAGAGACCCAGTACTTC. It encodes CSAQRGVQETQYF.

The table lists this clonotype with a few counts. V usage is TRBV2 and J usage is TRBJ1-1; D is possibly TRBD1 (5 bases). The CDR3 spans 13 residues. Germline CDR1 and CDR2: SNHLY and FYNNEI. Trimming took 6 bases from V and 11 from J, leaving 19 bases between them. The CDR3 is CASSPGAVLNAFF. The CDR3 DNA follows: TGTGCCAGCAGCCCCGGGGCCGTGTTGAATGCTTTCTTT.

This clonotype was observed a handful of times. V gene TRBV27 combines with J gene TRBJ1-4; the match to TRBD1 covers 9 bases. V trimming: 3 bases; J trimming: 14 bases; junction bases outside the gene matches: 4. Germline V gives CDR1 MNHEY, CDR2 SMNVEV (reference sequence). The CDR3 totals 12 residues. CDR3 protein: CASSFGTGQLFF. CDR3 coding DNA: TGTGCCAGCAGTTTTGGGACAGGGCAGCTGTTTTTT.

This clonotype was recorded a few times. The chain links TRBV28 to TRBJ2-7; no clear D gene. Per the germline V gene, CDR1 is MDHEN and CDR2 is SYDVKM. V gave up 4 bases and J gave up 7 bases, with 14 bases separating them. The CDR3 consists of 13 residues. CDR3 protein: CASSSPRILEQYF. DNA for the CDR3: TGTGCCAGCAGTTCCCCCCGTATCTTGGAGCAGTACTTC.

The J gene is TRBJ2-4, the V gene TRBV20-1, with no clear D. V dropped 4 bases and J dropped 0 bases, with 13 bases sitting between them. CDR1 and CDR2 (germline): DFQATT, SNEGSKA (reference sequence). This CDR3 comprises 15 residues. The CDR3 DNA follows: TGCAGTGCTAAGGCCAGAATGGTAGCCAAAAACATTCAGTACTTC. Translated, it gives CSAKARMVAKNIQYF.